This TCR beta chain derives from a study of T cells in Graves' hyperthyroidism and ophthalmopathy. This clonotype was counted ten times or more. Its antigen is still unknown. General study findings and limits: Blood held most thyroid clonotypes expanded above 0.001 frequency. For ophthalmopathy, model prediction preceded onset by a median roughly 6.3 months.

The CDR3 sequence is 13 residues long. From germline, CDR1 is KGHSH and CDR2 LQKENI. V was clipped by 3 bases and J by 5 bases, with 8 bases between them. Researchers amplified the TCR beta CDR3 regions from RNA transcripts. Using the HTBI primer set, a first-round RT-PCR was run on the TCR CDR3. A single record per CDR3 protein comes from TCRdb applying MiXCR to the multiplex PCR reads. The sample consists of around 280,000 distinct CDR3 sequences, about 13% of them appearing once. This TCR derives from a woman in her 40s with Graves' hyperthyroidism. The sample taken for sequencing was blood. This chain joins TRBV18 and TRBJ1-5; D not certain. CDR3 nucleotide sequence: TGTGCCAGCTCACCGGGATCCGATCAGCCCCAGCATTTT. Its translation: CASSPGSDQPQHF. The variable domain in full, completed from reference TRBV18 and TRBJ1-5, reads NAGVMQNPRHLVRRRGQEARLRCSPMKGHSHVYWYRQLPEEGLKFMVYLQKENIIDESGMPKERFSAEFPKEGPSILRIQQVVRGDSAAYFCASSPGSDQPQHFGDGTRLSIL.